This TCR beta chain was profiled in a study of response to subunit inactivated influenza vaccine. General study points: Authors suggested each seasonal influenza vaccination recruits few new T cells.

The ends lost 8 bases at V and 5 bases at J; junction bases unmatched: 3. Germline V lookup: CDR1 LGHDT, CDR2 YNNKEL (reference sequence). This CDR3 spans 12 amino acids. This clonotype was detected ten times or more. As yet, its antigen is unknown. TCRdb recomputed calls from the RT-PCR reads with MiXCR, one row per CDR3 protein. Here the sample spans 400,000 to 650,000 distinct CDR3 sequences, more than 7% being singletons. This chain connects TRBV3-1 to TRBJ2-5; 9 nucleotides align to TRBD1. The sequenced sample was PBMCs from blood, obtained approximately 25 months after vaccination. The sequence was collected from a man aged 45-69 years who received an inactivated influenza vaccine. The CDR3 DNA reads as TGTGCCAGCGGGGACAGGGCTGAGACCCAGTACTTC. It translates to CASGDRAETQYF.